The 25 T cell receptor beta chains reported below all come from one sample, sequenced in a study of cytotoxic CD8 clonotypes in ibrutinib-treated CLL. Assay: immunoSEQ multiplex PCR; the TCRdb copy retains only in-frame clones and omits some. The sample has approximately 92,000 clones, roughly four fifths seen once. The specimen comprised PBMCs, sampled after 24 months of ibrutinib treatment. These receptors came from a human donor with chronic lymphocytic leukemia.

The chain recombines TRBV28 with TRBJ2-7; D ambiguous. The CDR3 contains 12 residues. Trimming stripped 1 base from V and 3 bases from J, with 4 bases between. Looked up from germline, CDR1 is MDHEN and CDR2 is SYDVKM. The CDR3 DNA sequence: TGTGCCAGCAGTTTATCACACTACGAGCAGTACTTC. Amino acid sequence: CASSLSHYEQYF.

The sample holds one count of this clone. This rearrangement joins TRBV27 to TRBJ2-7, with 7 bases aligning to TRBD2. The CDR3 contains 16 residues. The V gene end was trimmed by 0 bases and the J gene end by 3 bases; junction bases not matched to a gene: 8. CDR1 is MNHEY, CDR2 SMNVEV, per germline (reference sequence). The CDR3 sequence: CASSLSYAGESYEQYF. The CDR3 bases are TGTGCCAGCAGTTTATCATACGCGGGAGAAAGCTACGAGCAGTACTTC.

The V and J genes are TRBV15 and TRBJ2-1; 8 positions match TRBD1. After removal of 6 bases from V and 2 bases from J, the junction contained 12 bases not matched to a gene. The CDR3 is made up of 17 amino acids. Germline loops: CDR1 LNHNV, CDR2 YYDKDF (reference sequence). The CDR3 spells CATRSRPGQETYNEQFF. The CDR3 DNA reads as TGTGCCACCAGATCGCGACCGGGACAGGAGACCTACAATGAGCAGTTCTTC.

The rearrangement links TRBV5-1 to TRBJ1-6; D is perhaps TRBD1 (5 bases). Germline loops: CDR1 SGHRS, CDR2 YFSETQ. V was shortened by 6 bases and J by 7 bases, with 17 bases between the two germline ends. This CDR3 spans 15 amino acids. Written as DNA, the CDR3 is TGCGCCAGCACCCCCGGTGACAGCGGAAATTCACCCCTCCACTTT. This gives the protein CASTPGDSGNSPLHF. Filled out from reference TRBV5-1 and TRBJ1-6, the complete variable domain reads KAGVTQTPRYLIKTRGQQVTLSCSPISGHRSVSWYQQTPGQGLQFLFEYFSETQRNKGNFPGRFSGRQFSNSRSEMNVSTLELGDSALYLCASTPGDSGNSPLHFGNGTRLTVT.

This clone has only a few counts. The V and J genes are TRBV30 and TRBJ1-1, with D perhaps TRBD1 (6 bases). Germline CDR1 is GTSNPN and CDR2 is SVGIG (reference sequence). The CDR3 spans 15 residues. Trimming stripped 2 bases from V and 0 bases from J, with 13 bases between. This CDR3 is CAWSRGQHMNTEAFF. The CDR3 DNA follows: TGTGCCTGGAGTAGAGGACAGCACATGAACACTGAAGCTTTCTTT.

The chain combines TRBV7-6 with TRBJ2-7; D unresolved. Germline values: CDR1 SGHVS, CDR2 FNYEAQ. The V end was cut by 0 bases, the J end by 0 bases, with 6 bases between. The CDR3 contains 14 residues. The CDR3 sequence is CASSLAPGSYEQYF. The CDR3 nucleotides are TGTGCCAGCAGCTTAGCGCCGGGCTCCTACGAGCAGTACTTC.

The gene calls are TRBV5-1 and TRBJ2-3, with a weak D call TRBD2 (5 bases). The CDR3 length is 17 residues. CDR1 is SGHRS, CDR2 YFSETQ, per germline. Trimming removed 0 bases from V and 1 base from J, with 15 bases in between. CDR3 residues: CASSLDGRAGGTDTQYF. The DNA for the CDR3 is TGCGCCAGCAGCTTGGACGGGCGGGCCGGAGGCACAGATACGCAGTATTTT. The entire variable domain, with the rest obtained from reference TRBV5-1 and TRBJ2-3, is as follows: KAGVTQTPRYLIKTRGQQVTLSCSPISGHRSVSWYQQTPGQGLQFLFEYFSETQRNKGNFPGRFSGRQFSNSRSEMNVSTLELGDSALYLCASSLDGRAGGTDTQYFGPGTRLTVL.

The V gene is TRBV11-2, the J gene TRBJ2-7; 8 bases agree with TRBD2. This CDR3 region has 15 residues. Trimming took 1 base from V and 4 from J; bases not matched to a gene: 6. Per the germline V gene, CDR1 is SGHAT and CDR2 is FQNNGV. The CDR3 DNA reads TGTGCCAGCAGCTTAGGGGCCGGGACTAGGTACGAGCAGTACTTC. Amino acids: CASSLGAGTRYEQYF.

The CDR3 loop reads CASSGMGFVTEAFF. The CDR3 DNA reads as TGTGCCAGCAGTGGAATGGGATTCGTCACTGAAGCTTTCTTT. The chain employs TRBV2 and TRBJ1-1, with no clear D. V lost 4 bases and J 4 bases, leaving 13 bases between the germline ends. The CDR3 consists of 14 residues. Germline-derived CDR1 and CDR2 are SNHLY and FYNNEI.

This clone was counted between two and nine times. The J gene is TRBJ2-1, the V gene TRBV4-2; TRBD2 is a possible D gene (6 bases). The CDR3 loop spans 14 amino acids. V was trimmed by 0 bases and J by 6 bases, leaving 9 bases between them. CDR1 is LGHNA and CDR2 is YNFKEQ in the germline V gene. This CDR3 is CASSQDSSVNEQFF. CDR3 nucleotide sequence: TGTGCCAGCAGCCAAGATTCTAGCGTCAATGAGCAGTTCTTC.

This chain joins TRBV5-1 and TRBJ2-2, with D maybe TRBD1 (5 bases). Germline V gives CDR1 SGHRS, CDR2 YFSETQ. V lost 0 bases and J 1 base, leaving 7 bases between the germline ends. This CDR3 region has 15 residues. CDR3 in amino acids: CASSLDGQNTGELFF. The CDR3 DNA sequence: TGCGCCAGCAGCTTGGACGGACAGAACACCGGGGAGCTGTTTTTT.

CDR3 bases: TGTGCCAGCAGCTTGGATTGGAGTTCTAACTATGGCTACACCTTC. Amino acid sequence: CASSLDWSSNYGYTF. The chain has TRBV5-5 and TRBJ1-2, with D uncertain. The CDR3 extends over 15 amino acids. The germline gives CDR1 SGHKS, CDR2 YYEKEE (reference sequence). The V and J ends lost 0 bases and 0 bases respectively, with 9 bases between them.

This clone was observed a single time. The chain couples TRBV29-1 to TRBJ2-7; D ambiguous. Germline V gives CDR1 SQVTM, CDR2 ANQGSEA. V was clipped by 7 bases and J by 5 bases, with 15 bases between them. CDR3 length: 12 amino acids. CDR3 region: CSAWVGSNEQYF. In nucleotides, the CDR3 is TGCAGCGCTTGGGTGGGATCGAACGAGCAGTACTTC.

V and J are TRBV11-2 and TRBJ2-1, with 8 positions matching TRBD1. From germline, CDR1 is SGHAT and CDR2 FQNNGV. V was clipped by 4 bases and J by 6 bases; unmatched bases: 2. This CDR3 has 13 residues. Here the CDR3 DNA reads TGTGCCAGCAGCTCCGACAGGGGCAATGAGCAGTTCTTC. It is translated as CASSSDRGNEQFF.

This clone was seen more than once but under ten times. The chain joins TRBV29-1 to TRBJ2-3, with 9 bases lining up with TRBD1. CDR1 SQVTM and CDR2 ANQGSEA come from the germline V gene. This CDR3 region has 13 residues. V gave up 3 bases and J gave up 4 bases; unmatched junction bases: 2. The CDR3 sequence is CSVDGTGPDTQYF. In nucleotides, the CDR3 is TGCAGCGTTGATGGGACAGGGCCAGATACGCAGTATTTT.

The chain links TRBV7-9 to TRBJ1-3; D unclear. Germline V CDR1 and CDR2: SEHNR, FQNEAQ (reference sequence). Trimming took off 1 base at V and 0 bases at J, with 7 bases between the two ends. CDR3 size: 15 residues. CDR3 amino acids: CASSLVGGSGNTIYF. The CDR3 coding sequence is TGTGCCAGCAGCTTAGTAGGTGGCTCTGGAAACACCATATATTTT.

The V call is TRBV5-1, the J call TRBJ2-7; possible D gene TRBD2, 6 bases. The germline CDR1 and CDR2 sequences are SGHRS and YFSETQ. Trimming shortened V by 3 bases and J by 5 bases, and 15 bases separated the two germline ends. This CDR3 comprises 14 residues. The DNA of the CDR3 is TGCGCCAGCAGCTGGGGAGCTAGCGTGGACGAGCAGTACTTC. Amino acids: CASSWGASVDEQYF.

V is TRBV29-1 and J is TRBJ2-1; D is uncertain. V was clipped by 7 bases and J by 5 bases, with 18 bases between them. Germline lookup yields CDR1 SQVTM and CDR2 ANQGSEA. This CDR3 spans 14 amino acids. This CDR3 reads CSAEVGWLHNEQFF. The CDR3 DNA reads TGCAGCGCCGAGGTTGGTTGGCTCCACAATGAGCAGTTCTTC.

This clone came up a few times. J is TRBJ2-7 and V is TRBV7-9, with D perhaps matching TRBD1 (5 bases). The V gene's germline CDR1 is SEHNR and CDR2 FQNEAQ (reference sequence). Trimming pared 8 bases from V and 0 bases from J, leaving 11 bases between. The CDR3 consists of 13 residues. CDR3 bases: TGTGCCAGCGGACACAGTAACTCCTACGAGCAGTACTTC. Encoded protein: CASGHSNSYEQYF.

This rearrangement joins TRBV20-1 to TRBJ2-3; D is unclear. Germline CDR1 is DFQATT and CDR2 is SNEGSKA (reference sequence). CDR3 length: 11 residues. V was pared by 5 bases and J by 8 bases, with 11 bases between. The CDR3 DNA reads TGCAGTGCTCTAGACTTGGGTACGCAGTATTTT. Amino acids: CSALDLGTQYF.

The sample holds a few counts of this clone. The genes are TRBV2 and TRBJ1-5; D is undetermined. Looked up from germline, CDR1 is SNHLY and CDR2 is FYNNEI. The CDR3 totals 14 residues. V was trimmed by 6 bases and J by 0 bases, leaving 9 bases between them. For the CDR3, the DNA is TGTGCCAGCAGGACATTCTATAGCAATCAGCCCCAGCATTTT. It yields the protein CASRTFYSNQPQHF. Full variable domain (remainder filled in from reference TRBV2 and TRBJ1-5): EPEVTQTPSHQVTQMGQEVILRCVPISNHLYFYWYRQILGQKVEFLVSFYNNEISEKSEIFDDQFSVERPDGSNFTLKIRSTKLEDSAMYFCASRTFYSNQPQHFGDGTRLSIL.

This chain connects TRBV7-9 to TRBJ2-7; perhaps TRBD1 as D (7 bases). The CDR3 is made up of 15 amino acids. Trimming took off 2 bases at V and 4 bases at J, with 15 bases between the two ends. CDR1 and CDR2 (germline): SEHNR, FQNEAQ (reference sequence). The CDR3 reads CASSLPGAGGYEQYF. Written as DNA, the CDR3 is TGTGCCAGCAGCTTACCCGGGGCAGGGGGGTACGAGCAGTACTTC. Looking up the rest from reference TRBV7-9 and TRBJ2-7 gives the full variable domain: DTGVSQNPRHKITKRGQNVTFRCDPISEHNRLYWYRQTLGQGPEFLTYFQNEAQLEKSRLLSDRFSAERPKGSFSTLEIQRTEQGDSAMYLCASSLPGAGGYEQYFGPGTRLTVT.

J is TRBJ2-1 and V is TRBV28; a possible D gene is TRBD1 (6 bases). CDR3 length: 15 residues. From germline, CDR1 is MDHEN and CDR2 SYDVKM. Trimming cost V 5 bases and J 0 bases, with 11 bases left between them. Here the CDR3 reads CASSLQGSSYNEQFF. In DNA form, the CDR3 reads TGTGCCAGCAGTCTCCAGGGGAGCTCCTACAATGAGCAGTTCTTC.

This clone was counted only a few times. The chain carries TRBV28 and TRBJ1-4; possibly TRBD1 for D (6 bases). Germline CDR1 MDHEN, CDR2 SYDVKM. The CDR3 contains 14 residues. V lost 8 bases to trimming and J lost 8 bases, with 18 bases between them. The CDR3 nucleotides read TGTGCCAGCGGACATTGGGGGCAGGACGAAAAACTGTTTTTT. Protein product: CASGHWGQDEKLFF. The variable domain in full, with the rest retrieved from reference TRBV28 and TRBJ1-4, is DVKVTQSSRYLVKRTGEKVFLECVQDMDHENMFWYRQDPGLGLRLIYFSYDVKMKEKGDIPEGYSVSREKKERFSLILESASTNQTSMYLCASGHWGQDEKLFFGSGTQLSVL.

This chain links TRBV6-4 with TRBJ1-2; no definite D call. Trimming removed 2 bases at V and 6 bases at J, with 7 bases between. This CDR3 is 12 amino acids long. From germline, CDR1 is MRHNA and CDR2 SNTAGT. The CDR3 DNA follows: TGTGCCAGCAGTGACCACCTTAATGGCTACACCTTC. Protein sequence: CASSDHLNGYTF.